The 23 T cell receptor beta chains listed next were all sequenced from one sample in a study of blood T cell repertoires in COVID-19. The repertoire was sequenced with immunoSEQ multiplex PCR; TCRdb's copy has only in-frame clones and lacks some. Among over 100,000 clones, roughly 85% were seen once, and the ten largest hold roughly 4%. The sequencing sample was made of peripheral blood. These receptors came from a man aged 35 to 55 with acute or convalescent COVID-19.

The chain uses TRBV4-2 and TRBJ2-2, with TRBD2 matching 8 bases. CDR3 length equals 15 residues. Germline lookup yields CDR1 LGHNA and CDR2 YNFKEQ. The V and J ends lost 6 bases and 1 base, in that order; junction bases with no gene match: 4. CDR3 sequence reads: CASSTLAGNTGELFF. Here the CDR3 DNA reads TGTGCCAGCAGTACCCTAGCGGGGAACACCGGGGAGCTGTTTTTT.

In DNA, the CDR3 is TGTGCCAGCAAGGGGGTCGAGCAGTTCTTC. It encodes CASKGVEQFF. The chain is built from TRBV2 and TRBJ2-1; D possibly corresponds to TRBD1 (6 bases). From germline, CDR1 is SNHLY and CDR2 FYNNEI. Deletions cut 7 bases from V and 10 bases from J, with 8 bases between. The length of the CDR3 is 10 residues.

The V gene is TRBV11-3, the J gene TRBJ2-7, with TRBD2 as a possible D gene (6 bases). With 5 bases removed from V and 5 bases from J, the gap between germline ends came to 16 bases. The germline V gene encodes CDR1 SGHNT and CDR2 YENEEA. This CDR3 is 14 amino acids long. CDR3 bases: TGTGCCAGCAGCCAATCTAGCGTGAGTAACGAGCAGTACTTC. As protein: CASSQSSVSNEQYF.

CDR3 DNA: TGTGCCAGTAGTCTACGGGAGATCCGCTCTGGAAACACCATATATTTT. Translating gives CASSLREIRSGNTIYF. The chain couples TRBV19 to TRBJ1-3; unclear D gene. Per germline, CDR1 LNHDA and CDR2 SQIVND (reference sequence). The length of the CDR3 is 16 residues. Between the trimmed V and J ends, which lost 5 bases and 0 bases, there was a span of 14 bases. Complete variable domain (other parts from reference TRBV19 and TRBJ1-3): DGGITQSPKYLFRKEGQNVTLSCEQNLNHDAMYWYRQDPGQGLRLIYYSQIVNDFQKGDIAEGYSVSREKKESFPLTVTSAQKNPTAFYLCASSLREIRSGNTIYFGEGSWLTVV.

This chain links TRBV6-5 with TRBJ1-1, with 7 bases fitting TRBD1. CDR3 length equals 15 residues. Trimming took 4 bases from V and 2 from J; bases not matched to a gene: 7. Germline V gene lookup returns CDR1 MNHEY and CDR2 SVGAGI. The CDR3 protein is CASSSWDSLNTEAFF. CDR3 nucleotide sequence: TGTGCCAGCAGTTCCTGGGACAGCCTCAACACTGAAGCTTTCTTT.

This rearrangement joins TRBV29-1 to TRBJ2-5, with 7 nucleotides matching TRBD2. CDR1 and CDR2 (germline): SQVTM, ANQGSEA. This CDR3 region has 12 residues. J lost 5 bases, V lost 5 bases, and 5 bases had no gene match. Written as DNA, the CDR3 is TGCAGCGTTAGCAGGGAGGGGGAGACCCAGTACTTC. This gives the protein CSVSREGETQYF.

V gene TRBV30 combines with J gene TRBJ2-7; D is perhaps TRBD1 (6 bases). The CDR3 loop spans 14 amino acids. V was cut by 2 bases and J by 1 base, with 12 bases left in between. The germline CDR1 and CDR2 sequences are GTSNPN and SVGIG (reference sequence). This CDR3 is CAWSKGERSYEQYF. The CDR3, as DNA: TGTGCCTGGAGTAAGGGGGAGCGGTCCTACGAGCAGTACTTC.

The genes are TRBV10-3 and TRBJ2-5; 13 bases are shared with TRBD2. The V gene end was trimmed by 3 bases and the J gene end by 4 bases; junction bases not matched to a gene: 17. This CDR3 has 20 residues. Per the germline V gene, CDR1 is ENHRY and CDR2 is SYGVKD. In nucleotides, the CDR3 is TGTGCCATCAGTGATCGCGGGACTAGCGGGGAGAAATTGGTTTTAGAGACCCAGTACTTC. Protein: CAISDRGTSGEKLVLETQYF.

The chain recombines TRBV7-9 with TRBJ1-2; 9 positions match TRBD1. CDR1 is SEHNR and CDR2 is FQNEAQ in the germline V gene (reference sequence). The length of the CDR3 is 17 residues. The junction had 6 bases not matched to a gene; V was cut back by 1 base and J by 0 bases. The CDR3: CASSLVGQGLANYGYTF. For the CDR3, the DNA is TGTGCCAGCAGCTTAGTAGGACAGGGGCTAGCTAACTATGGCTACACCTTC.

CDR3 bases: TGTGCCAGCAGTCGGACTAGGCTCTTGCCAGATACGCAGTATTTT. Translated: CASSRTRLLPDTQYF. The gene calls are TRBV6-5 and TRBJ2-3; TRBD2 matches at 7 bases. The V gene's germline CDR1 is MNHEY and CDR2 SVGAGI. With V trimmed by 5 bases and J by 4 bases, 9 bases remained unmatched. The CDR3 length is 15 residues.

This clone was seen just once. V is TRBV3-1 (or the pseudogene TRBV3-2) and J is TRBJ2-2, with 11 bases fitting TRBD2. The germline CDR1 and CDR2 sequences are LGHDT and YNNKEL (reference sequence). V dropped 0 bases and J dropped 5; count of bases not matched to a gene: 26. There are 24 residues in the CDR3. The CDR3 is CASSQERGQGVTSGRIVGTGELFF. The CDR3 coding sequence is TGTGCCAGCAGCCAAGAGAGAGGACAGGGTGTTACTAGCGGGAGAATTGTGGGGACCGGGGAGCTGTTTTTT.

V usage is TRBV7-9 and J usage is TRBJ1-1; a weak D match, TRBD1 (6 bases). Trimming took 5 bases from V and 9 from J, leaving 13 bases between them. This CDR3 contains 12 residues. From germline, CDR1 is SEHNR and CDR2 FQNEAQ (reference sequence). CDR3 sequence reads: CASSQRTEQAFF. In nucleotides, the CDR3 is TGTGCCAGCAGCCAACGGACAGAGCAAGCTTTCTTT.

The CDR3 DNA sequence: TGTGCCAGCTCCAAGGGGGGGGCGCGGAATCAGCCCCAGCATTTT. The encoded protein is CASSKGGARNQPQHF. The V call is TRBV18, the J call TRBJ1-5, with D perhaps TRBD1 (6 bases). V lost 6 bases, J lost 4 bases, and 16 bases lay in between. CDR1 and CDR2 (germline): KGHSH, LQKENI. This CDR3 contains 15 residues.

The chain links TRBV5-1 to TRBJ2-7; 7 bases are a match to TRBD1. From germline, CDR1 is SGHRS and CDR2 YFSETQ. V gave up 2 bases and J gave up 3 bases; unmatched junction bases: 5. The CDR3 loop spans 14 amino acids. CDR3 in DNA: TGCGCCAGCAGCTTCAGGGGGTTGAACTACGAGCAGTACTTC. It encodes CASSFRGLNYEQYF.

The CDR3 spells CASSAGGGLAGLTGELFF. For the CDR3, the DNA is TGTGCCAGCAGTGCGGGAGGGGGACTAGCGGGCTTAACCGGGGAGCTGTTTTTT. The chain links TRBV6-1 to TRBJ2-2, with 12 bases matching TRBD2. Germline V gene sequence: CDR1 MNHNS, CDR2 SASEGT. Unmatched junction bases numbered 11, after V lost 4 bases and J lost 5 bases. The CDR3 is made up of 18 amino acids.

The chain joins TRBV6-1 to TRBJ1-3; D ambiguous. This CDR3 spans 15 amino acids. V was clipped by 2 bases and J by 0 bases, with 8 bases between them. The germline V gene encodes CDR1 MNHNS and CDR2 SASEGT. Here the CDR3 reads CASSEWQVSGNTIYF. The CDR3 nucleotides read TGTGCCAGCAGTGAATGGCAGGTCTCTGGAAACACCATATATTTT.

The rearrangement joins TRBV20-1 to TRBJ1-4; D gene unclear. Germline loops: CDR1 DFQATT, CDR2 SNEGSKA (reference sequence). V lost 3 bases and J 8 bases, leaving 10 bases between the germline ends. The CDR3 covers 12 residues. The CDR3: CSASEEREKLFF. DNA of the CDR3: TGCAGTGCTAGTGAGGAGAGGGAAAAACTGTTTTTT.

The V gene is TRBV14, the J gene TRBJ1-1; D is unclear. Deletions cut 0 bases from V and 4 bases from J, with 15 bases between. CDR3 size: 16 residues. Germline V gives CDR1 SGHDN, CDR2 FVKESK. The CDR3 reads CASSQEGLSGSTEAFF. The CDR3 bases are TGTGCCAGCAGCCAAGAAGGTCTCAGTGGGAGCACTGAAGCTTTCTTT.

The chain joins TRBV4-1 to TRBJ2-7; 7 bases agree with TRBD1. The length of the CDR3 is 15 residues. Germline V lookup: CDR1 MGHRA, CDR2 YSYEKL. Trimming cost V 4 bases and J 2 bases; bases outside gene matches: 8. Written as DNA, the CDR3 is TGCGCCAGCAGCCCCACCTACCAGGGGGCCTACGAGCAGTACTTC. This translates into CASSPTYQGAYEQYF.

This sequence joins TRBV24-1 and TRBJ2-1; 7 nucleotides match TRBD2. This CDR3 comprises 18 residues. The ends lost 0 bases at V and 0 bases at J; junction bases unmatched: 7. Germline V CDR1 and CDR2: KGHDR, SFDVKD. CDR3 amino acids: CATSDLPLGGSSYNEQFF. CDR3 in DNA: TGTGCCACCAGTGATTTGCCCCTGGGGGGGAGCTCCTACAATGAGCAGTTCTTC.

The rearrangement joins TRBV18 to TRBJ1-2; a weak D match, TRBD1 (6 bases). The germline V and J ends were trimmed by 3 bases and 4 bases, with 15 bases remaining between them. There are 15 residues in the CDR3. Looked up from germline, CDR1 is KGHSH and CDR2 is LQKENI. The CDR3 DNA sequence: TGTGCCAGCTCACCCCTGGGGGGGCGAGGCTATGGCTACACCTTC. This codes for CASSPLGGRGYGYTF.

This rearrangement joins TRBV7-2 to TRBJ2-1; a weak D match, TRBD2 (5 bases). V lost 5 bases and J 8 bases, leaving 19 bases between the germline ends. The CDR3 has 15 amino acids. Germline assignment: CDR1 SGHTA and CDR2 FQGNSA. The CDR3, as DNA: TGTGCCAGCAGCCCCGGCCTTGGGGTGGGAGATGAGCAGTTCTTC. Protein product: CASSPGLGVGDEQFF. The full variable domain, completed using reference TRBV7-2 and TRBJ2-1, is GAGVSQSPSNKVTEKGKDVELRCDPISGHTALYWYRQSLGQGLEFLIYFQGNSAPDKSGLPSDRFSAERTGGSVSTLTIQRTQQEDSAVYLCASSPGLGVGDEQFFGPGTRLTVL.

There are a few counts of this clone. The gene calls are TRBV15 and TRBJ2-5; 8 bases are a match to TRBD2. This CDR3 region has 16 residues. The trim removed 4 bases at V and 2 bases at J, leaving 9 bases unmatched. Germline V CDR1 and CDR2: LNHNV, YYDKDF (reference sequence). In DNA form, the CDR3 reads TGTGCCACCAGCAAAGGTTACGGCGGGGGGCAAGAGACCCAGTACTTC. Amino acid sequence: CATSKGYGGGQETQYF.